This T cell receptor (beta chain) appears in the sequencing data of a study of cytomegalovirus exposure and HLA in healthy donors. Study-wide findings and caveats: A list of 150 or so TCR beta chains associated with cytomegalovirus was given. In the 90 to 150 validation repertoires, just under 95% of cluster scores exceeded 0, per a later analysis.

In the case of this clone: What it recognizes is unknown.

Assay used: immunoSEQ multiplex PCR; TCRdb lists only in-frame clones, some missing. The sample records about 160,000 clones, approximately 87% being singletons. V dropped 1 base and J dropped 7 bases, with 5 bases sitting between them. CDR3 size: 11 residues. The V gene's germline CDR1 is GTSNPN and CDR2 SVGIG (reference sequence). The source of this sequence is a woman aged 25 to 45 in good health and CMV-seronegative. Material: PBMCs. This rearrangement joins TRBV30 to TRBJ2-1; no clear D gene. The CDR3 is CAWSETNEQFF. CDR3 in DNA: TGTGCCTGGAGTGAGACTAATGAGCAGTTCTTC.